These T cell receptor beta chains were read from a single sample in a study of cytomegalovirus exposure and HLA in healthy donors. The data were produced by immunoSEQ multiplex PCR, yet TCRdb's version contains in-frame clones alone and is incomplete. The table records some 120,000 clones, 75% to 85% of them present only once. The sample comprised PBMCs. The receptors were sampled from a man in his forties in good health and CMV-seronegative. CDR3s include the opening cysteine and the closing phenylalanine or tryptophan. Fields, in order: V gene, D gene, CDR3 protein. A D gene is named only where the DNA matches it firmly.

v_gene: TRBV2
d_gene: TRBD1
CDR3aa: CASRPDLGQAGAQYF

v_gene: TRBV19
d_gene: TRBD1
CDR3aa: CATTSGGGVTEAFF

v_gene: TRBV9
d_gene: TRBD2
CDR3aa: CASSPPAGGVSYNEQFF

v_gene: TRBV7-2
d_gene: TRBD1
CDR3aa: CASSLFSRGHGTGELFF

v_gene: TRBV6-1
d_gene: .
CDR3aa: CASSEVSQSYGYTF

v_gene: TRBV29-1
d_gene: TRBD2
CDR3aa: CSWTSGGVETQYF

v_gene: TRBV9
d_gene: .
CDR3aa: CASSYSGDPGELFF

v_gene: TRBV10-2
d_gene: .
CDR3aa: CASSGGGGTEAFF

v_gene: TRBV19
d_gene: .
CDR3aa: CASSLQGAYNEQFF

v_gene: TRBV9
d_gene: TRBD2
CDR3aa: CASSVVAGATQETQYF

v_gene: TRBV29-1
d_gene: TRBD1
CDR3aa: CSVEDASPRTGAYEQYF

v_gene: TRBV6-6
d_gene: .
CDR3aa: CASSYSPGYTEAFF

v_gene: TRBV7-3
d_gene: TRBD2
CDR3aa: CASSYHGGDEQFF

v_gene: TRBV5-8
d_gene: .
CDR3aa: CASAIEDNSPLHF

v_gene: TRBV11-2
d_gene: .
CDR3aa: CASSKDSSSYNSPLHF

v_gene: TRBV7-8
d_gene: TRBD2
CDR3aa: CASSRQGGTSASDTQYF

v_gene: TRBV30
d_gene: .
CDR3aa: CAWSPGHTPQPQHF

v_gene: TRBV5-4
d_gene: .
CDR3aa: CAMKAREISEAFF

v_gene: TRBV6-5
d_gene: .
CDR3aa: CASSYSAARGQFF

v_gene: TRBV15
d_gene: .
CDR3aa: CATSRSQTGYGYTF

v_gene: TRBV7-3
d_gene: TRBD2
CDR3aa: CASSFLAGGGNEQFF

v_gene: TRBV5-6
d_gene: .
CDR3aa: CASSLTGNVQYF

v_gene: TRBV7-6
d_gene: .
CDR3aa: CASSFTSTGTRNNEQFF